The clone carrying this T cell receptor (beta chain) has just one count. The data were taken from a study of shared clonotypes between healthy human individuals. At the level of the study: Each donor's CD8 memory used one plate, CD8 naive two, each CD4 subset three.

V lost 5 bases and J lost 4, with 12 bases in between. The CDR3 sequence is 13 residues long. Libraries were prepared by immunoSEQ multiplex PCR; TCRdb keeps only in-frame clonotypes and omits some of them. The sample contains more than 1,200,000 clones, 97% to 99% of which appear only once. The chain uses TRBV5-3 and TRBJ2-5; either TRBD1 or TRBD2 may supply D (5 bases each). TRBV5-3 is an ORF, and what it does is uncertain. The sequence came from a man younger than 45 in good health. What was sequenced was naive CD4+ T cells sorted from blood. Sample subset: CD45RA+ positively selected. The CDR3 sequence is CARSFGTRETQYF. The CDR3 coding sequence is TGTGCCAGAAGTTTCGGGACCCGAGAGACCCAGTACTTC.